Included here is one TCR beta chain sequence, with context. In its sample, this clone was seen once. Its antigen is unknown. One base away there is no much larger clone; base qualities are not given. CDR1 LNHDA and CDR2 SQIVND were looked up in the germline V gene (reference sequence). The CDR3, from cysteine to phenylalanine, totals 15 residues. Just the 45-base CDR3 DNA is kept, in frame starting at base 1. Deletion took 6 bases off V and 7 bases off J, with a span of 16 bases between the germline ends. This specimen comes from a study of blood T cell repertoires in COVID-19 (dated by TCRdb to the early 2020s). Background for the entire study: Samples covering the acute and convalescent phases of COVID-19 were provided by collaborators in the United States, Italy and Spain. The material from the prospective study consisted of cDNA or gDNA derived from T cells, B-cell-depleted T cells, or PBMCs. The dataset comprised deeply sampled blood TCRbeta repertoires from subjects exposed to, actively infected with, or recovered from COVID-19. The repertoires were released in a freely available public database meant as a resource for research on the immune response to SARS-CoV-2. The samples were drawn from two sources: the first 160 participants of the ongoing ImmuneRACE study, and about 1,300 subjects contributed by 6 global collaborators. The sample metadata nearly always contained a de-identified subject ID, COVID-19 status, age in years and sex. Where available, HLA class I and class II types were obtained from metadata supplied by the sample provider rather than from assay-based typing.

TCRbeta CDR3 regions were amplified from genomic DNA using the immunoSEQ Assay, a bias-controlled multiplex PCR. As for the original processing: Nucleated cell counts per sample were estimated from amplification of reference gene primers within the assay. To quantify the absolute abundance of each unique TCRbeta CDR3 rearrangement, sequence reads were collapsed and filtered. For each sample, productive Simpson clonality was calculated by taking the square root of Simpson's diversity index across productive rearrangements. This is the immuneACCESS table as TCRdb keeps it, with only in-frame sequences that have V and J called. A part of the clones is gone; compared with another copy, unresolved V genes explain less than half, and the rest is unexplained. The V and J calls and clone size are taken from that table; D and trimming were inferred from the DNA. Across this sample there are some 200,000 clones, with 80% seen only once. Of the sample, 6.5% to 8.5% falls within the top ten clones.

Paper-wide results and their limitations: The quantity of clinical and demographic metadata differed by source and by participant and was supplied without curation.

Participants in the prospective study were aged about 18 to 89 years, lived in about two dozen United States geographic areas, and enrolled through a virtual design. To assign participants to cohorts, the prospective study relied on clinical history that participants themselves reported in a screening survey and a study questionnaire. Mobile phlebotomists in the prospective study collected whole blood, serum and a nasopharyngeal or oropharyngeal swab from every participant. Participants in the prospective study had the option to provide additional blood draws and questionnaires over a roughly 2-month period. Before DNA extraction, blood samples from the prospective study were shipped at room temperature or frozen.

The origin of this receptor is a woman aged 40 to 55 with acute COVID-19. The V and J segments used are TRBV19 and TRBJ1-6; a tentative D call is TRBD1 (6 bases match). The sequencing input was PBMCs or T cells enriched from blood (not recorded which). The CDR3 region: CASRNSGQINSPLHF. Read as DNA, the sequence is TGTGCCAGTAGGAATAGTGGACAGATCAATTCACCCCTCCACTTT.